Described below is a single T cell receptor (beta chain) sequence and its context. Antigen specificity is unknown. The PCR was carried out with 60 Vbeta primers and 13 Jbeta primers. Assay: immunoSEQ multiplex PCR; the TCRdb copy retains only in-frame clones and omits some. The repertoire holds roughly 180,000 clones, with roughly 84% as singletons. There are 15 residues in the CDR3. Per the germline V gene, CDR1 is SGHVS and CDR2 is FNYEAQ. The data belong to a study of cytomegalovirus exposure and HLA in healthy donors. Study outcomes and limitations: A later analysis linked a missense DCLRE1C variant to TCR beta V- and J-gene trimming. As a later analysis showed, several of the most significant clusters appeared to be linked to common viral pathogens. Prior analysis indicated that the majority of TCR beta V segments exhibited productivity approximately 87% or approximately 30% of the time.

Sequenced input: PBMCs. The chain carries TRBV7-6 and TRBJ2-5; 8 nucleotides agree with TRBD1. The J call may be wrong; the DNA end is better matched by TRBJ2-7. This clonotype originated in a man aged 30 to 39 in good health and CMV-seronegative. The CDR3, as DNA: TGTGCCAGCAGCTTAAGGATTGGACAGGGCGACGAGCAGTACTTC. Its translation: CASSLRIGQGDEQYF.